The sequence of this TCR beta chain was determined in a study of OX40 agonist ivuxolimab in advanced cancers. Study-wide background: Patients receiving dose escalation had hepatocellular carcinoma, melanoma, renal cell or head and neck cancer. Study results and caveats: Blood T cells, both CD4+ and CD8+, expanded clonally by week 6 at 0.1 to 3.0 mg/kg.

CDR1 is SGHRS, CDR2 YFSETQ, per germline. This CDR3 spans 15 amino acids. Trimming took 4 bases from V and 5 from J, leaving 16 bases between them. Data came from immunoSEQ multiplex PCR; TCRdb stores just in-frame clones and leaves some out. The sample includes 50,000 or so clones, around 82% of them seen just once. Note on this clone: Its target is not known.

This TCR was sampled from an adult with an advanced solid tumor such as melanoma, head and neck, liver or kidney cancer. Here the sequenced sample was CD4+ or CD8+ T cells sorted from blood, taken in a trial of the OX40 agonist ivuxolimab. This chain joins TRBV5-1 and TRBJ2-1; D remains unclear. The CDR3 DNA is TGCGCCAGCAGCAAGCCCTTGGGTAACCACAATGAGCAGTTCTTC. Protein product: CASSKPLGNHNEQFF.